A selection of T cell receptor beta chains follows, all from one sample in a study of long-term antiretroviral therapy in people with HIV. Data came from immunoSEQ multiplex PCR; TCRdb stores just in-frame clones and leaves some out. The repertoire holds about 28,000 clones, with around 90% as singletons. The sample consisted of unsorted PBMCs, taken 3.2 years before starting antiretroviral therapy. All receptors derive from a middle-aged man with HIV. CDR3s include the opening cysteine and the closing phenylalanine or tryptophan. Fields, in order: clone size, D gene, J gene, V gene, CDR3 DNA, CDR3 protein. A D gene is named only where the DNA matches it firmly. Part of the rows lack a size; the others show once, few, many or a class for expanded clones.

>NA|NA|TRBJ1-2|TRBV5-4
TGTGCCAGCAGCTTGGCCGTCAGGGTCGGCTATGGCTACACCTTC
CASSLAVRVGYGYTF
>once|TRBD1|TRBJ1-3|TRBV6-6
TGTGCCAGCAGTTACGGAGGGGGACAGGGGGTAAACACCATATATTTT
CASSYGGGQGVNTIYF
>NA|TRBD1|TRBJ2-2|TRBV11-3
TGTGCCAGCAGCTTGGAAGGGGGCGCCGCCGGGGAGCTGTTTTTT
CASSLEGGAAGELFF
>once|TRBD1|TRBJ2-7|TRBV19
TGTGCCAGTAGAATGGACAGGAGCTCCTACGAGCAGTACTTC
CASRMDRSSYEQYF
>NA|NA|TRBJ2-7|TRBV6-5
TGTGCCAGCAGCTCGAGGACACCAGTCTACGAGCAGTACTTC
CASSSRTPVYEQYF
>NA|NA|TRBJ1-3|TRBV18
TGTGCCAGCTCTCCGTACTCGGACTCTGGAAACACCATATATTTT
CASSPYSDSGNTIYF
>NA|NA|TRBJ1-3|TRBV25-1
TGTGCCAGCAGTGACTCTATACCGGGGAACACCATATATTTT
CASSDSIPGNTIYF
>NA|TRBD2|TRBJ2-3|TRBV19
TGTGCCAGCTCAGGGACTAGCGCCGTTTCGGATACGCAGTATTTT
CASSGTSAVSDTQYF
>NA|TRBD1|TRBJ2-3|TRBV29-1
TGCAGCGTTAAACGACAGGGAAGGGGAGATACGCAGTATTTT
CSVKRQGRGDTQYF
>NA|NA|TRBJ1-3|TRBV2
TGTGCCAGCAGCAGCCAGGGAAGAAACACCATATATTTT
CASSSQGRNTIYF
>NA|NA|TRBJ2-3|TRBV7-8
TGTGCCAGCAGCCTGACTATCCCCGCAGATACGCAGTATTTT
CASSLTIPADTQYF
>NA|NA|TRBJ2-7|TRBV5-1
TGCGCCAGCAGCCTCAGGGGGGGGCGCTACGAGCAGTACTTC
CASSLRGGRYEQYF
>NA|NA|TRBJ2-7|TRBV7-8
TGTGCCAGCAGCTTACATCTAGAGCAGTACTTC
CASSLHLEQYF
>NA|NA|TRBJ1-1|TRBV10-2
TGCGCCAGCACCGACATGGACGGCTACGACACTGAAGCTTTCTTT
CASTDMDGYDTEAFF
>NA|NA|TRBJ2-7|TRBV4-1
TGCGCCAGCAGCCAAGATCGGGGGAGGGGGCTCTACGAGCAGTACTTC
CASSQDRGRGLYEQYF
>NA|NA|TRBJ1-5|TRBV19
TGTGCCAGTAGTATAGGTCAGGGCTTTGGAAGCAATCAGCCCCAGCATTTT
CASSIGQGFGSNQPQHF
>NA|TRBD2|TRBJ2-1|TRBV5-1
TGCGCCAGCAGTTATAGCGGGGCCTCCTCCTACAATGAGCAGTTCTTC
CASSYSGASSYNEQFF
>NA|TRBD2|TRBJ2-7|TRBV29-1
TGCAGCGCCTGGGACTACACCTACGAGCAGTACTTC
CSAWDYTYEQYF
>NA|TRBD2|TRBJ2-7|TRBV4-2
TGTGCCAGCAGCCAACAAGGGACTAGCGGAAGCTCCTACGAGCAGTACTTC
CASSQQGTSGSSYEQYF
>NA|NA|TRBJ1-6|TRBV6-1
TGTGCCAGCGAAAACAGGGTCGGGAATTCACCCCTCCACTTT
CASENRVGNSPLHF
>NA|TRBD1|TRBJ2-7|TRBV12-5
TGTGCTAGTGGTTTGCCCCGAGATGGTGTGGGACAGGGCGGTCGCGAGCAGTACTTC
CASGLPRDGVGQGGREQYF
>NA|TRBD1|TRBJ1-4|TRBV5-4
TGTGCCAGCAGCTCGGACAGGGGGCTTCGGCATGGAAAACTGTTTTTT
CASSSDRGLRHGKLFF
>NA|NA|TRBJ1-2|TRBV7-9
TGTGCCAGCAGCATAATACAGGCCCTCCCGCCACCCTTC
CASSIIQALPPPF
>few|TRBD1|TRBJ1-6|TRBV4-3
TGCGCCAGCAGCCAGCACAGGGGGGTAGGTTCACCCCTCCACTTT
CASSQHRGVGSPLHF
>NA|NA|TRBJ1-2|TRBV14
TGTGCCAGCAGCCATTCACCCGGGCGCTACACCTTC
CASSHSPGRYTF
>NA|NA|TRBJ2-3|TRBV6-4
TGTGCCAGCCTACTCGGGACTCCAAAGCAGTATTTT
CASLLGTPKQYF
>NA|TRBD1|TRBJ1-6|TRBV30
TGTGCCTGGAGCCGAGGGGGCGTCTCCTATAATTCACCCCTCCACTTT
CAWSRGGVSYNSPLHF
>NA|TRBD1|TRBJ2-2|TRBV11-1
TGTGCCAGCAGCTTATCAGGGGGCGCGGGCGGGGAGCTGTTTTTT
CASSLSGGAGGELFF
>NA|NA|TRBJ1-6|TRBV28
TGTGCCAGCAGCGGCTCAAATTCACCCCTCCACTTT
CASSGSNSPLHF
>NA|TRBD2|TRBJ2-2|TRBV5-4
TGTGCCAGCAGCCCCGGACTAGCGTCGACCGGGGAGCTGTTTTTT
CASSPGLASTGELFF